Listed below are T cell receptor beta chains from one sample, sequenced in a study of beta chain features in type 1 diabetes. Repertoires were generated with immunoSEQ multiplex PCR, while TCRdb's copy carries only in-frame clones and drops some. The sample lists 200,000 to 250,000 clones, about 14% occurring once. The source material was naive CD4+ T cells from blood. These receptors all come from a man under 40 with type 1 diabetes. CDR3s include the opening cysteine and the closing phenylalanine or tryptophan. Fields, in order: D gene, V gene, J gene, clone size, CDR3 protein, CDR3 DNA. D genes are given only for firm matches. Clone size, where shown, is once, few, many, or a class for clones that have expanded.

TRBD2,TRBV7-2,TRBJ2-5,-,CASSHAGDWETQYF,TGTGCCAGCAGCCATGCGGGAGATTGGGAGACCCAGTACTTC
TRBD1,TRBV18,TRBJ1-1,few,CASAGPGQAYTEAFF,TGTGCCAGCGCAGGCCCAGGACAGGCCTACACTGAAGCTTTCTTT
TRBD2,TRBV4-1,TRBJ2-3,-,CASSRAVGGRTDTQYF,TGCGCCAGCAGCCGCGCTGTGGGCGGGAGGACAGATACGCAGTATTTT
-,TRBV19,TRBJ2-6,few,CASSILQAGANVLTF,TGTGCCAGTAGTATCTTACAGGCTGGGGCCAACGTCCTGACTTTC
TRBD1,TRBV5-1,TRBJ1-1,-,CASSTGTANTEAFF,TGCGCCAGCAGCACCGGGACAGCCAACACTGAAGCTTTCTTT
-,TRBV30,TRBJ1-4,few,CAWSGNPRNEKLFF,TGTGCCTGGAGTGGGAACCCGCGGAATGAAAAACTGTTTTTT
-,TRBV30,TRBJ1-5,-,CAWSVPGEGQPQHF,TGTGCCTGGAGTGTACCGGGGGAAGGGCAGCCCCAGCATTTT
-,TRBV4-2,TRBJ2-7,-,CASSQEHNSYEQYF,TGTGCCAGCAGCCAAGAGCACAACTCCTACGAGCAGTACTTC
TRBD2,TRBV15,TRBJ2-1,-,CATSRDGLAGLNEQFF,TGTGCCACCAGCAGAGATGGGCTAGCGGGTCTCAATGAGCAGTTCTTC
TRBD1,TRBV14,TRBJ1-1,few,CASSSNSGQGAEAFF,TGTGCCAGCAGCTCAAATTCGGGACAGGGAGCTGAAGCTTTCTTT
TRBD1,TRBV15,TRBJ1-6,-,CATSRASGQGTSPLHF,TGTGCCACCAGCAGAGCTTCGGGACAGGGGACTTCACCCCTCCACTTT
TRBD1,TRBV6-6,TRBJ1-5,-,CASSGTGQVSNQPQHF,TGTGCCAGCAGTGGGACCGGACAGGTTAGCAATCAGCCCCAGCATTTT
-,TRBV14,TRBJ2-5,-,CASSQARPLRAETQYF,TGTGCCAGCAGCCAAGCCCGTCCCCTCAGGGCAGAGACCCAGTACTTC
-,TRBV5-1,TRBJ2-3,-,CASSREGADTQYF,TGCGCCAGCAGCCGTGAGGGCGCGGATACGCAGTATTTT
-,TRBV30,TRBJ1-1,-,CAWSGEDTEAFF,TGTGCCTGGAGCGGAGAGGACACTGAAGCTTTCTTT
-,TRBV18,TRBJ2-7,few,CASSLPGTYEQYF,TGTGCCAGCTCCCTTCCCGGGACCTACGAGCAGTACTTC
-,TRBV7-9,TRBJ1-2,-,CASSFSPGTNYGYTF,TGTGCCAGCAGCTTCTCGCCAGGGACTAACTATGGCTACACCTTC
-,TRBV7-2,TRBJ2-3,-,CASSLELPRQGNTDTQYF,TGTGCCAGCAGCCTCGAGCTGCCTCGCCAGGGTAACACAGATACGCAGTATTTT
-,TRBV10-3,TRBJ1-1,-,CAISVQGGTEAFF,TGTGCCATCAGTGTACAGGGAGGGACTGAAGCTTTCTTT
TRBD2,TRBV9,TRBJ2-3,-,CASSVGTSGGYSTDTQYF,TGTGCCAGCAGCGTCGGGACTAGCGGGGGGTATAGCACAGATACGCAGTATTTT
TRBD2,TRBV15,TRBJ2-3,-,CATSRLAGSQYF,TGTGCCACCAGCAGACTAGCGGGGAGCCAGTATTTT
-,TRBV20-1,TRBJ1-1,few,CSAGGGSPAFF,TGCAGTGCCGGGGGGGGCTCACCAGCTTTCTTT
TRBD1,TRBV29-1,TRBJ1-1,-,CSGQGTEAFF,TGCAGCGGACAGGGGACTGAAGCTTTCTTT
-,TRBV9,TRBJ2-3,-,CASSVGGFLTDTQYF,TGTGCCAGCAGCGTAGGCGGTTTCCTCACAGATACGCAGTATTTT
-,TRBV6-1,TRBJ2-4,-,CASSVNFINSKNIQYF,TGTGCCAGCAGTGTAAACTTCATAAATTCCAAAAACATTCAGTACTTC
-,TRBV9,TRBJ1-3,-,CASSATGNTIYF,TGTGCCAGCAGCGCTACTGGAAACACCATATATTTT
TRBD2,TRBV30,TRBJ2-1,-,CAWTPSGSWEQFF,TGTGCCTGGACGCCTAGCGGGAGTTGGGAGCAGTTCTTC
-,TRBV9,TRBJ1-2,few,CASSPHPAAAYGYTF,TGTGCCAGCAGCCCCCACCCGGCGGCTGCCTATGGCTACACCTTC
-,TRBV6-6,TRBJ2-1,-,CASSYGGSSYNEQFF,TGTGCCAGCAGTTACGGCGGCAGCTCCTACAATGAGCAGTTCTTC
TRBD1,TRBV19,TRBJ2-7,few,CASGDRAGTYEQYF,TGTGCCAGTGGGGACAGGGCGGGAACCTACGAGCAGTACTTC
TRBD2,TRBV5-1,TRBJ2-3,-,CASSWRTSSFTDTQYF,TGCGCCAGCAGCTGGAGGACTAGCTCCTTCACAGATACGCAGTATTTT
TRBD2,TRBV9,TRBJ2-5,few,CASSVSGSGLETQYF,TGTGCCAGCAGCGTTAGCGGGAGCGGATTGGAGACCCAGTACTTC
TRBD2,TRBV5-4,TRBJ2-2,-,CASSSLREGHDGELFF,TGTGCCAGCAGCTCCCTGCGGGAGGGCCACGACGGGGAGCTGTTTTTT
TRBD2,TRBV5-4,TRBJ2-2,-,CASSLGTSGSGELFF,TGTGCCAGCAGCTTGGGGACTAGCGGGTCCGGTGAGCTGTTTTTT
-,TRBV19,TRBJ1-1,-,CATMDFGGFTEAFF,TGTGCCACCATGGACTTCGGCGGGTTCACTGAAGCTTTCTTT
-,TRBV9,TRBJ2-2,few,CASSDPPGGRGRAGELFF,TGTGCCAGCAGCGACCCTCCGGGGGGCAGGGGGCGCGCCGGGGAGCTGTTTTTT
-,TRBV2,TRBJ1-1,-,CASNGGVGVEAFF,TGTGCCAGCAACGGAGGGGTCGGGGTTGAAGCTTTCTTT
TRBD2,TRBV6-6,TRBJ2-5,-,CAVRTSGSGKTQYF,TGTGCCGTTCGGACTAGCGGGAGTGGCAAGACCCAGTACTTC
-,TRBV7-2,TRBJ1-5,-,CASSLVGLNNQPQHF,TGTGCCAGCAGCTTAGTGGGGCTGAACAATCAGCCCCAGCATTTT
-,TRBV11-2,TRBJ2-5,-,CASSLGQAKETQYF,TGTGCCAGCAGCTTAGGGCAGGCCAAAGAGACCCAGTACTTC
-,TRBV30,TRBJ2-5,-,CAWSQYIRLASRQETQYF,TGTGCCTGGAGTCAGTATATAAGGCTGGCTAGCAGACAAGAGACCCAGTACTTC
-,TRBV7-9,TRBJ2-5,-,CASSLKYEVLGPAETQYF,TGTGCCAGCAGCTTAAAATATGAGGTTTTGGGGCCGGCGGAGACCCAGTACTTC
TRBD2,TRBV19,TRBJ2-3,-,CASSISAGVPDTQYF,TGTGCCAGTAGTATTTCAGCGGGAGTCCCAGATACGCAGTATTTT
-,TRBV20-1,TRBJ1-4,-,CSAKLEKLFF,TGCAGTGCTAAGCTTGAAAAACTGTTTTTT
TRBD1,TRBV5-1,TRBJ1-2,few,CASSGRTGGAYGYTF,TGCGCCAGCAGCGGAAGGACAGGGGGCGCCTATGGCTACACCTTC
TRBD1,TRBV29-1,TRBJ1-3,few,CSVQQGGSGNTIYF,TGCAGCGTCCAACAGGGGGGGTCTGGAAACACCATATATTTT
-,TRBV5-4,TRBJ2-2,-,CASSNTKANTGELFF,TGTGCCAGCAGCAATACGAAAGCAAACACCGGGGAGCTGTTTTTT
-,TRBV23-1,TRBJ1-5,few,CASSPGDGSNQPQHF,TGCGCCAGCAGTCCAGGGGATGGTAGCAATCAGCCCCAGCATTTT
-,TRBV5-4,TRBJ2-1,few,CASSPYHVRDNEQFF,TGTGCCAGCAGCCCCTATCATGTCCGGGACAATGAGCAGTTCTTC
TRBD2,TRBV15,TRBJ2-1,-,CATSRHSSGVYNEQFF,TGTGCCACCAGCAGACACTCTAGCGGTGTATACAATGAGCAGTTCTTC
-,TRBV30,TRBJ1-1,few,CAWQDRGGSFEAFF,TGTGCCTGGCAGGACAGAGGGGGATCTTTTGAAGCTTTCTTT
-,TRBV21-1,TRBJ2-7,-,CASSKAGRGADEQYF,TGTGCCAGCAGCAAAGCAGGACGGGGGGCGGACGAGCAGTACTTC
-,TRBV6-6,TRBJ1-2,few,CASSYGESYGYTF,TGTGCCAGCAGTTACGGGGAGTCTTATGGCTACACCTTC
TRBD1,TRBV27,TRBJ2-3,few,CASRRTGTDTQYF,TGTGCCAGCAGACGGACAGGGACAGATACGCAGTATTTT